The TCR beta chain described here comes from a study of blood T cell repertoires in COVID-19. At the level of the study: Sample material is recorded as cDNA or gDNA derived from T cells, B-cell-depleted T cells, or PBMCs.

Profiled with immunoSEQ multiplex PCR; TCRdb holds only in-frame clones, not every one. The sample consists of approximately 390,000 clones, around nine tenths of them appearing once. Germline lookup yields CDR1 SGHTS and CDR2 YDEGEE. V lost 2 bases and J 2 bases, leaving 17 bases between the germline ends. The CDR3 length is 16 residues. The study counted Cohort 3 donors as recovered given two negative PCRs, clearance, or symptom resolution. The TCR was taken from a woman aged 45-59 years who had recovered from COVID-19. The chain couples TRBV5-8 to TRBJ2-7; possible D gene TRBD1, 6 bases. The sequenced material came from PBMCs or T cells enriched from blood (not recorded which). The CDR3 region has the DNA TGTGCCAGCAGCTTCGAGGGACATCGCGCTGCCTACGAGCAGTACTTC. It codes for CASSFEGHRAAYEQYF.